Reported below is one TCR beta chain. This entry comes from a study of T-cell reconstitution after alpha-beta-depleted transplantation in children. Germline trimming cut 5 bases from V and 0 bases from J; bases unmatched to any gene: 11. The CDR3 spans 16 residues. Germline lookup yields CDR1 SQVTM and CDR2 ANQGSEA. Unique molecular identifiers were built into the TCRbeta library. TCRdb independently ran MiXCR on the PCR reads; one entry per CDR3 protein. The sample has some 80,000 distinct CDR3 sequences, roughly 20% seen once. This material consisted of PBMCs, mostly from graft donor cells, taken 360 days after TCRalphabeta/CD19-depleted stem cell transplant. This sequence originates from a male patient under 10 years old who had a stem cell transplant for acute lymphoblastic leukemia, so the T cells may come from the graft donor. The V gene is TRBV29-1, the J gene TRBJ1-1, with 8 bases lining up with TRBD1. The CDR3 sequence: CSVRKWTGMMNTEAFF. CDR3 coding DNA: TGCAGCGTTAGGAAATGGACAGGGATGATGAACACTGAAGCTTTCTTT.